This passage covers 5 T cell receptor beta chains from one sample sequenced in a study of shared clonotypes between healthy human individuals (dated by TCRdb to the early 2020s). The receptor library was made with the immunoSEQ multiplex PCR assay. Held by TCRdb, this immuneACCESS table contains in-frame sequences only and omits some clones. Under half of the omission traces to an unresolved V gene where checked; the cause of the rest is unknown. This sample lists about 2.3 million clones; 90% to 95% were detected once. Jointly, the top ten make up 0.39% of the sample. The sequenced material came from naive CD4+ T cells from PBMCs. Taken with the paper, the label for cell subset or site translates to: CD45RA+ positively selected. The source is a man younger than 35 in good health. Some clones in this sample may be carry-over from other donors' samples.

V and J are TRBV10-3 and TRBJ2-5; possibly TRBD2 for D (6 bases). Looked up from germline, CDR1 is ENHRY and CDR2 is SYGVKD. The CDR3 consists of 15 residues. V dropped 3 bases and J dropped 2 bases, with 13 bases sitting between them. Here the CDR3 reads CAISEAGGVQETQYF. The CDR3, as DNA: TGTGCCATCAGTGAAGCCGGGGGTGTTCAAGAGACCCAGTACTTC.

The chain uses TRBV5-1 and TRBJ2-3; TRBD2 aligns across 12 bases. V lost 0 bases, J lost 2 bases, and 7 bases stayed unmatched. This CDR3 is built from 18 residues. Germline V gives CDR1 SGHRS, CDR2 YFSETQ. DNA for the CDR3: TGCGCCAGCAGCTTGGAGGCCCTAGCGGGAGGGATCACAGATACGCAGTATTTT. Translating gives CASSLEALAGGITDTQYF.

As DNA, the CDR3 is TGTGCCAGCAGTCCACAGGGGGCGACTAACTATGGCTACACCTTC. It yields the protein CASSPQGATNYGYTF. The chain employs TRBV27 and TRBJ1-2; 9 positions agree with TRBD1. The J segment lost 0 bases and the V segment lost 5 bases, leaving 4 bases of the junction unmatched. Per germline, CDR1 MNHEY and CDR2 SMNVEV (reference sequence). CDR3 size: 15 residues.

The chain has TRBV5-1 and TRBJ1-2; no clear D gene. The germline V and J ends were trimmed by 0 bases and 8 bases, with 8 bases remaining between them. The CDR3 loop spans 12 amino acids. The germline gives CDR1 SGHRS, CDR2 YFSETQ. The CDR3 DNA sequence: TGCGCCAGCAGCTTGGGCCGGGGAGGCTACACCTTC. Its protein is CASSLGRGGYTF.

In the case of this clone: This sample also contains other DNA sequences that code for the same CDR3. The rearrangement uses TRBV5-1 and TRBJ2-7; TRBD1 might be the D (6 bases). The CDR3 is made up of 14 amino acids. Germline CDR1 reads SGHRS; CDR2 reads YFSETQ. V was cut by 4 bases and J by 1 base, with 12 bases left in between. The CDR3 is CASSPRTASYEQYF. The CDR3 region has the DNA TGCGCCAGCAGCCCGCGGACAGCGTCCTACGAGCAGTACTTC.